This TCR beta chain was profiled in a study of blood T cell repertoires in COVID-19 (TCRdb year 2020). Context from the whole study: The collaborator samples originated in the United States, Italy and Spain and spanned the acute and convalescent phases of COVID-19. The material from the prospective study consisted of cDNA or gDNA derived from T cells, B-cell-depleted T cells, or PBMCs. The dataset comprised deeply sampled blood TCRbeta repertoires from subjects exposed to, actively infected with, or recovered from COVID-19. The repertoires were released in a freely available public database intended as a resource for research on the immune response to SARS-CoV-2. Samples were obtained from the ongoing ImmuneRACE study (first 160 participants) and from about 1,300 subjects provided by 6 global collaborators. A de-identified subject ID, COVID-19 status, age in years and sex were almost always included in the sample metadata. Where available, HLA class I and class II types were taken from metadata supplied by the sample provider and were not determined by assay-based typing.

The CDR3 runs 16 amino acids, cysteine and phenylalanine included. Of the read, only the CDR3 DNA is kept; its 48 bases are in frame from base 1. The V end gives up 5 bases and the J end 4 bases, leaving 9 bases in the junction not matched to a gene. Based on the germline V gene, the CDR1 and CDR2 sequences are SGHAT and FQNNGV. The immunoSEQ Assay, a bias-controlled multiplex PCR, was used to amplify TCRbeta CDR3 regions from genomic DNA. In the authors' own workflow: Nucleated cell counts per sample were estimated from amplification of reference gene primers within the assay. Sequence reads were collapsed and filtered to measure the absolute abundance of every unique TCRbeta CDR3 rearrangement. For each sample, productive Simpson clonality was calculated as the square root of Simpson's diversity index over productive rearrangements. TCRdb re-hosts the immuneACCESS table, in-frame sequences only. Its copies lack some clones; in the studies checked, an unresolved V gene accounts for under half of them, and the cause for the rest is not known. V, J and clone size were drawn from that table, and D and trimming were deduced from the DNA. Counted in this sample were 50,000 or so clones; more than 75% of them appeared once. The ten largest clonotypes hold just under 25% of the sample.

Whole blood was collected in K2EDTA tubes by collaborating institutions according to the institutions' own protocols. For TCRbeta analysis, collaborators shipped samples as frozen whole blood, isolated PBMCs, or DNA extracted from either of those sample types. Turning to this clone: There is no known antigen for this receptor. No base-level quality is on record; no much larger clone is a single base apart.

The study at large found these results: The quantity of clinical and demographic metadata differed by source and by participant and was supplied without curation.

Sequenced sample: peripheral blood. This chain joins TRBV11-2 to TRBJ2-2; TRBD1 agrees with 8 junctional bases. The sequence derives from a woman of 80 years or more with acute or convalescent COVID-19. The CDR3 region has the sequence CASSRTGLQFTGELFF. The nucleotide sequence is TGTGCCAGCAGCAGGACAGGGCTCCAATTCACCGGGGAGCTGTTTTTT. The full variable domain, completed from the reference TRBV11-2 and TRBJ2-2 proteins outside the CDR3, reads EAGVAQSPRYKIIEKRQSVAFWCNPISGHATLYWYQQILGQGPKLLIQFQNNGVVDDSQLPKDRFSAERLKGVDSTLKIQPAKLEDSAVYLCASSRTGLQFTGELFFGEGSRLTVL.